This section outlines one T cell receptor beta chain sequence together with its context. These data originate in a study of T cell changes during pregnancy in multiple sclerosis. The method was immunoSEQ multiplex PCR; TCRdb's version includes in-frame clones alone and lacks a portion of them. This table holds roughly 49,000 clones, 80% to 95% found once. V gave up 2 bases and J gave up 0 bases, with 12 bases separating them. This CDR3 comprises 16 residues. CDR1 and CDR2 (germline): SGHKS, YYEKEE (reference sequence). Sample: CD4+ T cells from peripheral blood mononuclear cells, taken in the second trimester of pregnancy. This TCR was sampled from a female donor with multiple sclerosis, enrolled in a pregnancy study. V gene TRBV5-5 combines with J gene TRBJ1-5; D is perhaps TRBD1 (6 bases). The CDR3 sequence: CASSFFSGDSNQPQHF. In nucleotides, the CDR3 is TGTGCCAGCAGCTTTTTTTCAGGGGATAGCAATCAGCCCCAGCATTTT.